This T cell receptor beta chain comes out of a study of T cells in localized non-small cell lung cancer. V was shortened by 3 bases and J by 6 bases, with 12 bases between the two germline ends. CDR1 is KGHSH and CDR2 is LQKENI in the germline V gene. CDR3 size: 14 residues. The study's findings and limits: Exceeding tumor, uninvolved adjacent lung had the highest T cell clonality.

Measured with immunoSEQ multiplex PCR; TCRdb has only the in-frame clones, and not every one. The sample records 20,000 to 25,000 clones, about 90% being singletons. About this clone itself: Its antigen is unidentified.

The source was peripheral blood, collected before any cancer treatment. The chain joins TRBV18 to TRBJ2-1; D remains ambiguous. The clonotype was recovered from a male donor at least 60 years old with stage I squamous cell lung carcinoma. In DNA form, the CDR3 reads TGTGCCAGCTCACCCTTGGAGCAGGCCAATGAGCAGTTCTTC. The encoded protein is CASSPLEQANEQFF.